This T cell receptor beta chain was identified during a study of blood T cells in healthy people across ages. A note on this clonotype: Because the CDR3's place on the DNA is in doubt, the DNA is left out and the CDR3 is given as listed by TCRdb.

Sample-barcoded 5' priming and a J-beta primer mix drove a second PCR of roughly 7 to 11 cycles. From each sample, at least 2.5 million paired-end reads containing CDR3 were obtained. TCRdb redid the calling of the 5' RACE reads with MiXCR, one entry per CDR3 protein. The data show 700,000 to 900,000 distinct CDR3 sequences, around 25% seen once. These data were likewise used in another study, on T cells of mothers and their children. That paper notes: The authors detected no persistent microchimeric T cell clones.

The sample was blood. This clonotype was sampled from a boy aged 5-17 years in good health.

Here the CDR3 reads CAWSFGAGELSF. The chain has TRBV30 and TRBJ2-2. The CDR3 is 12 residues long, ends included. The germline gives CDR1 GTSNPN, CDR2 SVGIG (reference sequence).